A selection of T cell receptor beta chains follows, all from one sample in a study of T-cell memory formation after mild COVID-19. MiXCR, applied by TCRdb to the 5' RACE reads, yields one record per CDR3 protein. The repertoire holds 400,000 or so distinct CDR3 sequences, with around 20% as singletons. Sequenced sample: PBMCs or a T cell subset sorted from them (not recorded which). The receptors derive from an adult woman who had mild COVID-19 (a few samples of this study predate the infection). Cell type and time point are not known. CDR3s leave out the opening cysteine and the closing phenylalanine or tryptophan.

v_gene	j_gene	CDR3aa
TRBV5-1	TRBJ2-7	ASSPYWNSGPYEQY
TRBV4-1	TRBJ1-2	ASSQDPGRAYGYT
TRBV24-1	TRBJ2-7	ATGDRATGEQY
TRBV18	TRBJ2-7	ASSPSSGALSEQY
TRBV18	TRBJ1-5	ASSPQLDQPQH
TRBV5-1	TRBJ1-2	ASSLGTPGGYT
TRBV6-5	TRBJ2-7	ASSPRERTSYEQY
TRBV6-5	TRBJ2-7	ASSQPVRGVAYEQY
TRBV9	TRBJ1-5	ASSEGGSQPQH
TRBV18	TRBJ1-1	ASSPSKNTEAF
TRBV5-1	TRBJ2-7	ASSLVGQGAHEQY
TRBV29-1	TRBJ2-4	SVDPGQNGIQY
TRBV7-9	TRBJ2-1	ASSQGLAGHYNEQF
TRBV6-5	TRBJ1-1	ASSQPEGNTEAF
TRBV2	TRBJ2-1	ASRPRGTSYNEQF
TRBV5-1	TRBJ2-7	ASSLEGGVYEQY
TRBV18	TRBJ2-5	ASSLSEETQY
TRBV5-1	TRBJ2-2	ASSLGQTNTGELF
TRBV9	TRBJ2-3	ASSRLAGEPGDTQY
TRBV4-1	TRBJ1-2	ASSQDGRTGGYGYT
TRBV5-1	TRBJ1-1	ASNPGMNTEAF
TRBV24-1	TRBJ2-7	ATSDSSSYEQY
TRBV12-3/TRBV12-4	TRBJ2-7	ASSSPGSYEQY
TRBV4-1	TRBJ2-2	ASSPGTRNTGELF
TRBV25-1	TRBJ1-2	ASSEFKRNDGYT
TRBV5-1	TRBJ2-1	ASDSGSLNEQF
TRBV18	TRBJ2-1	ASSPGTSGRVDEQF
TRBV9	TRBJ2-5	ASSVVPAGGLETQY
TRBV7-9	TRBJ1-5	ASSLSAGQPQH
TRBV3-1	TRBJ1-1	ANMGRGMAEAF
TRBV3-1	TRBJ2-2	ASSQDRGLAGATGELF
TRBV12-3/TRBV12-4	TRBJ2-5	ASSTWDLGMETQY
TRBV12-3/TRBV12-4	TRBJ2-2	ASNLAWDTGELF
TRBV7-6	TRBJ1-1	ASSLDGQGWTEAF
TRBV5-6	TRBJ1-5	ASSLTYSNQPQH
TRBV9	TRBJ2-1	ASSVDGDDNEQF
TRBV7-9	TRBJ2-1	ASSPPNEQF
TRBV7-2	TRBJ2-1	ASSPQAGGHNEQF
TRBV5-1	TRBJ2-7	ASSLAPASGRAQYEQY
TRBV7-2	TRBJ2-7	ASSPGSGRTSYEQY
TRBV6-1	TRBJ1-5	ASSEGGGDRGYQPQH
TRBV7-6	TRBJ2-3	ASSPRPSTDTQY
TRBV5-1	TRBJ2-5	ASSRSQGAQETQY
TRBV5-1	TRBJ2-1	ASSNTVLAGAYNEQF
TRBV7-6	TRBJ2-5	ASSVQLSLGTQY
TRBV5-1	TRBJ2-1	ASSLVLTGVRYNEQF
TRBV7-2	TRBJ2-1	ASREFRRGEQF
TRBV6-5	TRBJ1-4	ASKEAFISELF
TRBV15	TRBJ1-2	ATSRGNDYGYT
TRBV11-1	TRBJ2-7	ASSTANRYEQY
TRBV20-1	TRBJ1-5	SARDLTGASNQPQH
TRBV7-3	TRBJ2-1	AWTSEQF
TRBV5-1	TRBJ1-1	ASSLGDRDNTEAF
TRBV7-3	TRBJ1-1	ASSLLKGSEAF
TRBV6-5	TRBJ1-1	ASSSPIGNTEAF